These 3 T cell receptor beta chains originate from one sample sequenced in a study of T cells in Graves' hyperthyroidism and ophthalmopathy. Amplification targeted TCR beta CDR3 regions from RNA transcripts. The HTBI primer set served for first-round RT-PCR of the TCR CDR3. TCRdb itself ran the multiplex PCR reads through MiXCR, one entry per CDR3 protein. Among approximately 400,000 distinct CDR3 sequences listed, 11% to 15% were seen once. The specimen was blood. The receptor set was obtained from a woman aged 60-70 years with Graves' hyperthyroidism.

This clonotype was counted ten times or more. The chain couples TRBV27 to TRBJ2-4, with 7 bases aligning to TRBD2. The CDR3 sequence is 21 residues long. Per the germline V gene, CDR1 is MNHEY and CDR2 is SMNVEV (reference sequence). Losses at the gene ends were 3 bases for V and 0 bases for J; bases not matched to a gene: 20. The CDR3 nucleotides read TGTGCCAGCAGTTTCCGAGGTCCCTCGGGAGGTCGACAGCTAGCCAAAAACATTCAGTACTTC. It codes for CASSFRGPSGGRQLAKNIQYF.

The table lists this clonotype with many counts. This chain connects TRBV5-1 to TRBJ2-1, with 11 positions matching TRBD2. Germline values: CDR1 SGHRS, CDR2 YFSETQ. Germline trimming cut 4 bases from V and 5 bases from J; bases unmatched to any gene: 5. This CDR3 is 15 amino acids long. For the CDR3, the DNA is TGCGCCAGCAGCCCGACTAGCGGGACTCACAATGAGCAGTTCTTC. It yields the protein CASSPTSGTHNEQFF.

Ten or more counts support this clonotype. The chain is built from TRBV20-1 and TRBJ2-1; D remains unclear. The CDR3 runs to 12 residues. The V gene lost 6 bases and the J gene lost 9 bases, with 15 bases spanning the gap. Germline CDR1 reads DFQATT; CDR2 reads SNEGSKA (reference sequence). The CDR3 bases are TGCAGTGCCCCTCGGACCCTCGGTGAGCAGTTCTTC. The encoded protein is CSAPRTLGEQFF.